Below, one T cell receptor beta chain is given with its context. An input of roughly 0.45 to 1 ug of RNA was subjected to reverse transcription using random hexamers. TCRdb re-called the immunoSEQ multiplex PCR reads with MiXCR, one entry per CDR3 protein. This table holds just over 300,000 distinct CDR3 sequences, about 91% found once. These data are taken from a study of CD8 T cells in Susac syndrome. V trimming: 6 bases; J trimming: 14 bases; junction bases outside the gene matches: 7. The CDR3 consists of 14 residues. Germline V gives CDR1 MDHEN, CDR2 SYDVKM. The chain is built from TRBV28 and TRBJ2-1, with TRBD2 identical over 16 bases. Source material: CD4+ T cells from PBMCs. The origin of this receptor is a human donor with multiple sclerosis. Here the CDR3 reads CASRGTSGGALEFF. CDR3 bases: TGTGCCAGCAGGGGGACTAGCGGGGGGGCCCTAGAGTTCTTC.